This T cell receptor (beta chain) was sequenced for a study of identical twins. TCRdb reanalysed the 5' RACE reads using MiXCR and keeps one entry per CDR3 protein. Of 600,000 to 700,000 distinct CDR3 sequences in the sample, approximately 21% were seen once. About this clonotype: The antigen is undetermined.

Study conclusions and caveats: The abundant beta clonotypes from cord blood had fewer insertions, and memory repertoires had none of this.

This sample also belongs to another study, concerning T cells expressing NK-cell markers. That source notes: Dominance of the CD3+CD56-NKG2C+ fraction by these clonotypes also held in several donors.

Sequenced sample: PBMCs. The TCR comes from a woman between 18 and 30 years old in good health.

CDR3 sequence reads: CATEEQGSNTGELFF. The CDR3 DNA reads as TGTGCCACCGAAGAACAGGGGTCGAACACCGGGGAGCTGTTTTTT. The chain carries TRBV28 and TRBJ2-2; 7 bases line up with TRBD1. After removal of 10 bases from V and 0 bases from J, the junction contained 8 bases not matched to a gene. CDR3 length: 15 residues. Looked up from germline, CDR1 is MDHEN and CDR2 is SYDVKM.